This T cell receptor (beta chain) comes out of a study of T cell repertoires in cytomegalovirus infection. Study summary: Indicated by public TCR beta signatures were CMV infection and matching HLA type.

CDR1 is SEHNR and CDR2 is FQNEAQ in the germline V gene (reference sequence). This CDR3 has 15 amino acids. Trimming pared 1 base from V and 5 bases from J, leaving 12 bases between. TCRdb re-called the reads through MiXCR, storing one row per CDR3 protein. The sample yields 250,000 to 300,000 distinct CDR3 sequences, roughly 24% seen once. The study, taken as a whole, reports: There were carriers of CMV plus the relevant HLA, and cumulative public TCR beta family frequency identified them. Ex vivo, HLA-C-restricted CMV-specific TCR beta clonotypes prevailed over the rest of the response.

This clonotype was seen only once. No antigen is known for it. The sequence was obtained from a human donor in good health (CMV status not recorded). Some clones in this sample may be carry-over from other donors' samples. The chain links TRBV7-9 to TRBJ2-1; the D gene is possibly TRBD1 (6 bases). Sequencing was done on a sample of PBMCs. CDR3 coding DNA: TGTGCCAGCAGCTTAGAGGCAGGGGTCCACAATGAGCAGTTCTTC. It specifies CASSLEAGVHNEQFF.